One TCR beta chain is described in this entry. Profiled with immunoSEQ multiplex PCR; TCRdb holds only in-frame clones, not every one. The profile covers around 70,000 clones, with 80% appearing a single time and around a sixth taken by the ten largest. This sample is drawn from a study of blood T cell repertoires in COVID-19. Study summary: Acute and convalescent COVID-19 samples came from the United States, Italy and Spain. PBMCs, B-cell-depleted T cells, or T cells provided the cDNA or gDNA that made up the material.

The CDR3 consists of 18 residues. The germline CDR1 and CDR2 sequences are SGHAT and FQNNGV. The V and J ends lost 3 bases and 3 bases respectively, with 21 bases between them. The rearrangement links TRBV11-2 to TRBJ2-1, with D perhaps matching TRBD2 (6 bases). The sample was peripheral blood. This receptor was taken from a man aged 65 to 79 who had recovered from COVID-19. CDR3 residues: CASSFLDKEGAGYNEQFF. The CDR3 region has the DNA TGTGCCAGCAGCTTCTTGGACAAGGAGGGAGCGGGCTACAATGAGCAGTTCTTC.